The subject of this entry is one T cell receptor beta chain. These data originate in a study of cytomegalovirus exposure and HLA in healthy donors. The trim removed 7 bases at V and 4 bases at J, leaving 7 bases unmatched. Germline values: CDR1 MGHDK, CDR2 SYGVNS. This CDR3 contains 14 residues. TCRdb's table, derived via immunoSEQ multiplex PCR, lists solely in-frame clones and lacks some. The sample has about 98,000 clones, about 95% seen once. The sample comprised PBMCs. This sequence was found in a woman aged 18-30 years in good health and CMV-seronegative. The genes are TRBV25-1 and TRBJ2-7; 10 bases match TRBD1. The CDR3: CASTRQGARYEQYF. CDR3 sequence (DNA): TGTGCCAGCACCCGACAGGGGGCGAGGTACGAGCAGTACTTC.